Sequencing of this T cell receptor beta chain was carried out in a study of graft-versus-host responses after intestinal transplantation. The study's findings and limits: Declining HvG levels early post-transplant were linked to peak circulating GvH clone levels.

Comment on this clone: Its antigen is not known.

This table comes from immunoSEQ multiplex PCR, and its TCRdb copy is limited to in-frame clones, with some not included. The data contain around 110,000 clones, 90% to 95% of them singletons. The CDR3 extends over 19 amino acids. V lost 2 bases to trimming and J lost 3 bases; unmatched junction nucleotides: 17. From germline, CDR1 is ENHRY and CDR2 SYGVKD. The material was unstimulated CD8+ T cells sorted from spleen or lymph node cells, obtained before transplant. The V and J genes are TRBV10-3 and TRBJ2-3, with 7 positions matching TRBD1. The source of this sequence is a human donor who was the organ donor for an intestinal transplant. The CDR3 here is CAISERTSYTGDGTDTQYF. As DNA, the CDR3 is TGTGCCATCAGTGAGCGGACTTCTTACACAGGGGATGGGACAGATACGCAGTATTTT.